The 31 T cell receptor beta chains given below trace back to one sample, sequenced in a study of radiotherapy plus CTLA-4 blockade in lung cancer (dated by TCRdb to the late 2010s). Library preparation used the immunoSEQ multiplex PCR assay. The source is immuneACCESS, and TCRdb retained only in-frame sequences with V and J called. Part of the clones is not carried over; for the studies checked, unresolved V genes explain less than half of this, and the remainder is unexplained. The sample has 55,000 to 75,000 clones on record, around 77% of them singletons. The top ten clones comprise about 16% of the sample. Sequencing was performed on peripheral blood, taken from a patient treated with radiotherapy plus ipilimumab. The receptors here all came from a human donor with non-small cell lung cancer whose response to radiotherapy plus ipilimumab could not be evaluated. Some clones in this sample may be carry-over from other donors' samples.

This chain connects TRBV7-9 to TRBJ2-3; D is possibly TRBD2 (7 bases). V lost 4 bases and J lost 2, with 25 bases in between. The CDR3 runs 19 residues. The germline V gene encodes CDR1 SEHNR and CDR2 FQNEAQ (reference sequence). The CDR3 coding sequence is TGTGCCAGCAGCTCCCCTTCGGATGTGGGGGGGCTAGACACAGATACGCAGTATTTT. Translation: CASSSPSDVGGLDTDTQYF.

The rearrangement links TRBV7-9 to TRBJ1-3; 12 nucleotides line up with TRBD1. Trimming took 5 bases from V and 3 from J; bases not matched to a gene: 5. This CDR3 region has 16 residues. Germline assignment: CDR1 SEHNR and CDR2 FQNEAQ (reference sequence). The chain's CDR3 is CASSGGQGAFGNTIYF. Written as DNA, the CDR3 is TGTGCCAGCAGCGGGGGACAGGGGGCTTTTGGAAACACCATATATTTT.

The chain links TRBV30 to TRBJ1-5; 8 bases align to TRBD1. Germline V gene sequence: CDR1 GTSNPN, CDR2 SVGIG (reference sequence). The length of the CDR3 is 14 residues. J was trimmed by 11 bases and V by 3 bases; bases with no gene match: 12. The CDR3 sequence: CAWSLTGGQSAQHF. Here the CDR3 DNA reads TGTGCCTGGAGCTTAACAGGGGGGCAATCAGCCCAGCATTTT.

The J gene is TRBJ2-3, the V gene TRBV5-1, with D uncertain. Per germline, CDR1 SGHRS and CDR2 YFSETQ. The germline V and J ends were trimmed by 3 bases and 2 bases, with 13 bases remaining between them. This CDR3 comprises 15 residues. The CDR3 protein is CASSSTRRNTDTQYF. Here the CDR3 DNA reads TGCGCCAGCAGCTCGACTCGACGCAACACAGATACGCAGTATTTT.

The V and J genes are TRBV7-9 and TRBJ2-5, with TRBD1 matching over 7 bases. CDR1 is SEHNR, CDR2 FQNEAQ, per germline (reference sequence). CDR3 length: 14 amino acids. Trimming removed 3 bases from V and 1 base from J; junction bases left unmatched: 2. CDR3 protein: CASSLGTAQETQYF. CDR3 bases: TGTGCCAGCAGCTTGGGGACAGCCCAAGAGACCCAGTACTTC.

The chain joins TRBV6-5 to TRBJ1-6; D is perhaps TRBD1 (5 bases). The V end lost 6 bases, the J end lost 5 bases, and 14 bases lay between the germline ends. CDR1 is MNHEY and CDR2 is SVGAGI in the germline V gene. The CDR3 consists of 15 residues. CDR3 in DNA: TGTGCCAGCAGGCGGGAGGGGAACGATAATTCACCCCTCCACTTT. It specifies CASRREGNDNSPLHF.

The sample holds a few counts of this clone. This chain connects TRBV6-1 to TRBJ2-1; 9 nucleotides match TRBD1. This CDR3 has 14 residues. Germline V gene data show CDR1 as MNHNS and CDR2 as SASEGT. J lost 7 bases, V lost 3 bases, and 4 bases had no gene match. CDR3 bases: TGTGCCAGCAGTGACCACAGGGGGCGAAATGAGCAGTTCTTC. It specifies CASSDHRGRNEQFF.

The rearrangement uses TRBV6-1 and TRBJ1-2, with D tentatively TRBD1 (5 bases). The CDR3 sequence is 15 residues long. The V end was cut by 0 bases, the J end by 5 bases, with 13 bases between. Germline V gene lookup returns CDR1 MNHNS and CDR2 SASEGT. CDR3 coding DNA: TGTGCCAGCAGTGAAGCGACGGGTGCAGGGTATGGCTACACCTTC. Translated, it gives CASSEATGAGYGYTF.

The CDR3 DNA is TGTGCCAGCTCATGGGCCAGGGGGAGCGGCACTGAAGCTTTCTTT. Encoded protein: CASSWARGSGTEAFF. This rearrangement joins TRBV18 to TRBJ1-1, with 7 bases aligning to TRBD1. Per germline, CDR1 KGHSH and CDR2 LQKENI. This CDR3 has 15 amino acids. Trimming cost V 5 bases and J 4 bases; bases outside gene matches: 10.

The gene calls are TRBV6-6 and TRBJ2-2, with D possibly TRBD2 on 6 matching bases. Trimming shortened V by 6 bases and J by 4 bases, and 18 bases separated the two germline ends. CDR1 and CDR2 from the germline V gene are MNHNY and SVGAGI (reference sequence). This CDR3 has 16 residues. The CDR3 loop reads CASSLTPGLGTGELFF. In DNA, the CDR3 is TGTGCCAGCAGCCTAACTCCGGGACTGGGCACCGGGGAGCTGTTTTTT.

This chain links TRBV6-4 with TRBJ1-1, with TRBD1 identical over 7 bases. The CDR3 spans 14 residues. The germline V gene encodes CDR1 MRHNA and CDR2 SNTAGT. J was trimmed by 5 bases and V by 8 bases; bases with no gene match: 11. The CDR3 is CASAKDRKGTEAFF. The CDR3 nucleotides read TGTGCCAGCGCTAAGGACAGGAAGGGTACTGAAGCTTTCTTT.

The V call is TRBV2, the J call TRBJ1-5, with no clear D. The CDR3 is 16 amino acids. CDR1 SNHLY and CDR2 FYNNEI come from the germline V gene. V was clipped by 4 bases and J by 2 bases, with 15 bases between them. CDR3 protein: CASSGGGNAGNQPQHF. The CDR3 DNA follows: TGTGCCAGCAGTGGGGGAGGGAACGCCGGCAATCAGCCCCAGCATTTT.

The rearrangement uses TRBV6-1 and TRBJ2-1; 10 bases map to TRBD1. Germline V CDR1 and CDR2: MNHNS, SASEGT. With 4 bases clipped from V and 9 bases from J, the junction kept 6 bases outside the gene matches. The CDR3 contains 14 residues. CDR3 nucleotide sequence: TGTGCCAGCAGTGTTCAGACAGGGGGCTGTGAGCAGTTCTTC. It translates to CASSVQTGGCEQFF.

The J gene is TRBJ2-1, the V gene TRBV5-4, with 10 bases aligning to TRBD2. With V trimmed by 0 bases and J by 4 bases, 4 bases remained unmatched. CDR1 SGHNT and CDR2 YYREEE come from the germline V gene (reference sequence). The CDR3 covers 16 residues. The CDR3 DNA reads as TGTGCCAGCAGCTTGGAGGGTAGCGGGGGGTACAATGAGCAGTTCTTC. Translation: CASSLEGSGGYNEQFF.

The chain employs TRBV10-2 and TRBJ2-7, with 9 nucleotides matching TRBD1. V gave up 8 bases and J gave up 6 bases; unmatched junction bases: 11. This CDR3 is built from 14 residues. CDR1 and CDR2 from the germline V gene are WSHSY and SAAADI. The CDR3, as DNA: TGCGCCAGCGCGCCGGGACAGGGTTTAGGCGAGCAGTACTTC. Translation gives CASAPGQGLGEQYF.

The J gene is TRBJ1-3, the V gene TRBV6-5; D perhaps matches TRBD1 (5 bases). The CDR3 has 16 amino acids. Trimming pared 0 bases from V and 4 bases from J, leaving 13 bases between. Germline assignment: CDR1 MNHEY and CDR2 SVGAGI. The CDR3 region has the DNA TGTGCCAGCAGTTACTCGTTTGGGACTTCAGGAAACACCATATATTTT. Residues: CASSYSFGTSGNTIYF.

The J gene is TRBJ1-4, the V gene TRBV2, with D maybe TRBD1 (5 bases). The CDR3 has 15 amino acids. V gave up 6 bases and J gave up 3 bases, with 14 bases separating them. Germline CDR1 reads SNHLY; CDR2 reads FYNNEI. The CDR3 DNA reads as TGTGCCAGCAGCCCCATCGACAGTTCTAATGAAAAACTGTTTTTT. Translated: CASSPIDSSNEKLFF.

The rearrangement links TRBV19 to TRBJ1-2, with 7 bases fitting TRBD1. The trim removed 6 bases at V and 4 bases at J, leaving 8 bases unmatched. Germline V CDR1 and CDR2: LNHDA, SQIVND (reference sequence). The length of the CDR3 is 14 residues. The CDR3 nucleotides read TGTGCCAGTAGGGAGGGACAGTGGAGCTATGGCTACACCTTC. As protein: CASREGQWSYGYTF.

Concerning this clone itself: A read error may produce the germline difference seen at one junction end. This chain links TRBV6-1 with TRBJ1-6, with D possibly matching TRBD1 (5 bases). This CDR3 region has 13 residues. Germline V CDR1 and CDR2: MNHNS, SASEGT. The CDR3 sequence is CATRVSYNSPLHF. The CDR3 nucleotides are TGTGCCACCAGGGTCTCCTATAATTCCCCCCTCCACTTT.

V gene TRBV19 combines with J gene TRBJ2-7, with no clear D. V dropped 3 bases and J dropped 1 base, with 7 bases sitting between them. The CDR3 has 13 residues. Germline CDR1 reads LNHDA; CDR2 reads SQIVND (reference sequence). This chain's CDR3 is CASSISVSYEQYF. For the CDR3, the DNA is TGTGCCAGTAGTATCTCAGTATCCTACGAGCAGTACTTC.

The CDR3 protein is CASSYSQGSGNTIYF. The CDR3 DNA follows: TGTGCCAGCAGTTACTCGCAGGGCTCTGGAAACACCATATATTTT. The V call is TRBV6-5, the J call TRBJ1-3; D might be TRBD1 (5 bases). V shed 0 bases and J shed 0 bases, with 6 bases lying between them. Germline assignment: CDR1 MNHEY and CDR2 SVGAGI. The CDR3 contains 15 residues.

The J gene is TRBJ1-3, the V gene TRBV4-1; D remains ambiguous. V was shortened by 5 bases and J by 1 base, with 18 bases between the two germline ends. This CDR3 has 17 residues. The germline V gene has CDR1 MGHRA and CDR2 YSYEKL. In nucleotides, the CDR3 is TGCGCCAGCAGCGTAGACGGTCAGGCCGGATCTGGAAACACCATATATTTT. It yields the protein CASSVDGQAGSGNTIYF.

The chain is built from TRBV5-1 and TRBJ1-5, with D possibly matching TRBD1 (5 bases). Germline-derived CDR1 and CDR2 are SGHRS and YFSETQ. V lost 4 bases to trimming and J lost 5 bases, with 16 bases between them. This CDR3 is built from 15 residues. CDR3 nucleotides: TGCGCCAGCAGCCAGGGCGGGGGATCGGATCAGCCCCAGCATTTT. Its translation is CASSQGGGSDQPQHF.

The rearrangement joins TRBV19 to TRBJ1-2; perhaps TRBD1 as D (6 bases). The length of the CDR3 is 14 residues. V lost 5 bases to trimming and J lost 7 bases, with 17 bases between them. Germline assignment: CDR1 LNHDA and CDR2 SQIVND (reference sequence). CDR3 DNA: TGTGCCAGTAGTCCACCCGGGGGGCGTAGTGGCTACACCTTC. As protein: CASSPPGGRSGYTF. The whole variable domain, remainder taken from reference TRBV19 and TRBJ1-2, is DGGITQSPKYLFRKEGQNVTLSCEQNLNHDAMYWYRQDPGQGLRLIYYSQIVNDFQKGDIAEGYSVSREKKESFPLTVTSAQKNPTAFYLCASSPPGGRSGYTFGSGTRLTVV.

The chain has TRBV5-1 and TRBJ2-1; no definite D call. Germline loops: CDR1 SGHRS, CDR2 YFSETQ. Trimming took off 3 bases at V and 5 bases at J, with 9 bases between the two ends. This CDR3 has 13 amino acids. The CDR3 sequence is CASSSGPHNEQFF. The CDR3 DNA sequence: TGCGCCAGCAGCTCGGGTCCACACAATGAGCAGTTCTTC.

This chain joins TRBV7-2 and TRBJ2-5; 7 positions match TRBD1. In germline, CDR1 is SGHTA, CDR2 FQGNSA. V shed 4 bases, J shed 5 bases, and the junction held 13 bases outside the gene matches. The CDR3 loop spans 16 amino acids. In DNA, the CDR3 is TGTGCCAGCAGCTGGAGAAGTTACAGGGGAAGGGAGACCCAGTACTTC. Amino acid sequence: CASSWRSYRGRETQYF.

The chain joins TRBV27 to TRBJ2-7; 7 positions match TRBD2. CDR3 size: 15 residues. Germline V CDR1 and CDR2: MNHEY, SMNVEV (reference sequence). V lost 3 bases to trimming and J lost 2 bases; unmatched junction nucleotides: 7. DNA for the CDR3: TGTGCCAGCAGTTTCCAGGGAGGGCACCCCTACGAGCAGTACTTC. Translation gives CASSFQGGHPYEQYF.

The chain links TRBV6-5 to TRBJ2-3, with TRBD2 matching 10 bases. The CDR3 totals 14 residues. The trim removed 9 bases at V and 3 bases at J, leaving 6 bases unmatched. In germline, CDR1 is MNHEY, CDR2 SVGAGI. CDR3 in amino acids: CASLSGGATDTQYF. DNA of the CDR3: TGTGCCAGTCTAAGCGGGGGGGCGACAGATACGCAGTATTTT.

The chain joins TRBV5-4 to TRBJ1-2, with TRBD1 matching over 10 bases. Trimming cost V 2 bases and J 7 bases; bases outside gene matches: 11. The germline V gene encodes CDR1 SGHNT and CDR2 YYREEE (reference sequence). The CDR3 loop spans 16 amino acids. The CDR3 loop reads CASSFLALRQGAGYTF. In DNA form, the CDR3 reads TGTGCCAGCAGCTTTTTGGCTCTCCGACAGGGGGCTGGCTACACCTTC. Filled out from reference TRBV5-4 and TRBJ1-2, the complete variable domain reads ETGVTQSPTHLIKTRGQQVTLRCSSQSGHNTVSWYQQALGQGPQFIFQYYREEENGRGNFPPRFSGLQFPNYSSELNVNALELDDSALYLCASSFLALRQGAGYTFGSGTRLTVV.

The rearrangement links TRBV28 to TRBJ2-7; perhaps TRBD1 as D (5 bases). Germline V gene data show CDR1 as MDHEN and CDR2 as SYDVKM. V was clipped by 5 bases and J by 3 bases, with 14 bases between them. This CDR3 region has 14 residues. The CDR3 DNA is TGTGCCAGCAGTCGACAGCCATCACACTACGAGCAGTACTTC. This encodes CASSRQPSHYEQYF.

This clone was seen only a few times. The V and J genes are TRBV28 and TRBJ2-3; D might be TRBD2 (6 bases). The CDR3 covers 17 residues. Trimming shortened V by 1 base and J by 5 bases, and 19 bases separated the two germline ends. Germline V gives CDR1 MDHEN, CDR2 SYDVKM. CDR3 sequence (DNA): TGTGCCAGCAGTTTATCGCCCCCCGGGGGAATCGGAGATACGCAGTATTTT. Its translation: CASSLSPPGGIGDTQYF.